The subject of this entry is one TCR beta chain. This sample is part of a study of response to subunit inactivated influenza vaccine. MiXCR, applied by TCRdb to the RT-PCR reads, yields one record per CDR3 protein. The repertoire includes just under 550,000 distinct CDR3 sequences, roughly a quarter of them detected once, and 2.5% to 3% sits in the top ten. Germline V gene sequence: CDR1 MDHEN, CDR2 SYDVKM. Trimming removed 3 bases at V and 4 bases at J, with 13 bases between. CDR3 length: 15 residues. These data were also reused for a study on T cells expressing NK-cell markers. As that study records: With UMIs, 5'RACE template switching was used to make TCR beta cDNA. CD3+CD56+NKG2C+, CD3+CD56+NKG2C- and CD3+CD56-NKG2C+ T cells, once sorted, supplied the TCR beta repertoires. Within the sequenced cohort of eight donors, seven exhibited HCMV seropositivity and one was seronegative. Roughly six of the donors carried dominant NKG2C+ clonotypes that took up 1.0-7.0% of their CD8+ T cells. The CD3+CD56-NKG2C+ fraction was also led by these clonotypes in several donors.

The sequences come from CD4+ T cells sorted from PBMCs, collected about 13 days after vaccination. The sequence came from a man aged 50 to 59 who received an inactivated influenza vaccine. The chain joins TRBV28 to TRBJ1-5; D gene unclear. CDR3 protein: CASSLEGRGNQPQHF. For the CDR3, the DNA is TGTGCCAGCAGTTTGGAGGGCCGTGGAAATCAGCCCCAGCATTTT.